There are many counts of the clone carrying this T cell receptor beta chain. Its antigen is still unknown. This CDR3 has 15 residues. CDR1 LNHNV and CDR2 YYDKDF come from the germline V gene (reference sequence). J was trimmed by 10 bases and V by 2 bases; bases with no gene match: 11. This entry belongs to a study of T-cell memory formation after mild COVID-19. About the study: In these data, TCR clusters were largely donor specific.

General study results and limits: For contracting clones, CD4+ ones sat mainly in CM and EM, CD8+ in EMRA.

After 5'RACE with constant-segment primers, TCR alpha and TCR beta cDNA libraries carrying sample barcodes and UMIs were obtained. Each CDR3 protein is one row after TCRdb ran MiXCR on the 5' RACE reads. This sample has a few hundred thousand distinct CDR3 sequences, with roughly a tenth found just once. The sequence was collected from a man aged 18 to 29 who had mild COVID-19 (a few samples of this study predate the infection). Cell type and time point are not known. V usage is TRBV15 and J usage is TRBJ2-3; 8 bases are a match to TRBD1. Sequenced input: PBMCs or a T cell subset sorted from them (not recorded which). CDR3 protein: CATSRSQTGATAQYF. The CDR3 bases are TGTGCCACCAGCAGATCGCAGACAGGGGCGACTGCGCAGTATTTT.